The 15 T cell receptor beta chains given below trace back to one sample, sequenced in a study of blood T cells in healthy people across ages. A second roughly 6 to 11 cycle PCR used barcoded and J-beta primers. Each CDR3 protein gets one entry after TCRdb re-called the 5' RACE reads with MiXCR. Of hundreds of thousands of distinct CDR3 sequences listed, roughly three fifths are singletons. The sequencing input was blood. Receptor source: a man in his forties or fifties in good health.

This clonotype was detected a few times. Here the CDR3 DNA reads TGCAGTGCTACGCGGGACAGCCAGAAGAGAACCCAGTACTTC. It is translated as CSATRDSQKRTQYF. This chain connects TRBV20-1 to TRBJ2-5, with a weak D call TRBD1 (7 bases). The CDR3 totals 14 residues. CDR1 is DFQATT, CDR2 SNEGSKA, per germline (reference sequence). The V and J ends lost 4 bases and 8 bases respectively, with 20 bases between them.

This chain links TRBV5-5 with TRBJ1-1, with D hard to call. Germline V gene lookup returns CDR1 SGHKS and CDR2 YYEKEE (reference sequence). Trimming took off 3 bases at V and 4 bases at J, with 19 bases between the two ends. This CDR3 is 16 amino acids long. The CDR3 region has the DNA TGTGCCAGCAGCTCGAAGCCGACGGGCTTGGGCACTGAAGCTTTCTTT. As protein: CASSSKPTGLGTEAFF. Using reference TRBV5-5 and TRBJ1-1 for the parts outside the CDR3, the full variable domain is DAGVTQSPTHLIKTRGQQVTLRCSPISGHKSVSWYQQVLGQGPQFIFQYYEKEERGRGNFPDRFSARQFPNYSSELNVNALLLGDSALYLCASSSKPTGLGTEAFFGQGTRLTVV.

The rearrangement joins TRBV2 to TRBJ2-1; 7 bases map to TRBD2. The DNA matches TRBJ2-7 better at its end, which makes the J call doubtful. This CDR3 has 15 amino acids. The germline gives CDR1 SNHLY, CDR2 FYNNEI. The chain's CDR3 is CASRRGTTPYNEQYF. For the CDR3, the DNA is TGTGCCAGCAGAAGAGGGACTACCCCCTACAATGAGCAGTACTTC.

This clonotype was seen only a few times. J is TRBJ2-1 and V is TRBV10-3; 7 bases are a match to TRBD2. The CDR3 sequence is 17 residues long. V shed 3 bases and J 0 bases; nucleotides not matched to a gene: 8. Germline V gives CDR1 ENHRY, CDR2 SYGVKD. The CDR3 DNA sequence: TGTGCCATCAGTGAAGGCTTTGCGGGAGTCTCCTACAATGAGCAGTTCTTC. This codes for CAISEGFAGVSYNEQFF.

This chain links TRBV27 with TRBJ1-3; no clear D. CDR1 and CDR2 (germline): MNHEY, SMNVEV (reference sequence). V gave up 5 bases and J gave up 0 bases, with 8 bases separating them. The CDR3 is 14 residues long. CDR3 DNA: TGTGCCAGCAGTGCGACCTTCTCTGGAAACACCATATATTTT. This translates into CASSATFSGNTIYF.

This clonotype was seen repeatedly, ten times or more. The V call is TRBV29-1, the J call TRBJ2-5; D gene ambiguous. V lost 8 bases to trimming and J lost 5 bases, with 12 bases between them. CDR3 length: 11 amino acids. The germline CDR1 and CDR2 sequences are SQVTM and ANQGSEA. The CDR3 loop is CSTGPSETQYF. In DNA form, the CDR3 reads TGCAGCACCGGACCCTCGGAGACCCAGTACTTC.

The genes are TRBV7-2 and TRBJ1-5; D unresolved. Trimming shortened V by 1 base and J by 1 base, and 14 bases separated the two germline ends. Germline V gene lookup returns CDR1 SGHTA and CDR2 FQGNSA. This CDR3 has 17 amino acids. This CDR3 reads CASSLGWLRGSNQPQHF. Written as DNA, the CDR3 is TGTGCCAGCAGCTTAGGTTGGTTACGAGGGAGCAATCAGCCCCAGCATTTT. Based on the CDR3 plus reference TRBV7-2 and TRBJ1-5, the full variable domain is GAGVSQSPSNKVTEKGKDVELRCDPISGHTALYWYRQSLGQGLEFLIYFQGNSAPDKSGLPSDRFSAERTGGSVSTLTIQRTQQEDSAVYLCASSLGWLRGSNQPQHFGDGTRLSIL.

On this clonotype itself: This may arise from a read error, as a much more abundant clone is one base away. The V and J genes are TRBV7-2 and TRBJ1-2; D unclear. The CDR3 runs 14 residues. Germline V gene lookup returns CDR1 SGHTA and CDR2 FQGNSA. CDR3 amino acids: CASRGIVPNCGYTF. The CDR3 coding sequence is TGTGCCAGCAGGGGGATAGTTCCGAACTGTGGCTACACCTTC.

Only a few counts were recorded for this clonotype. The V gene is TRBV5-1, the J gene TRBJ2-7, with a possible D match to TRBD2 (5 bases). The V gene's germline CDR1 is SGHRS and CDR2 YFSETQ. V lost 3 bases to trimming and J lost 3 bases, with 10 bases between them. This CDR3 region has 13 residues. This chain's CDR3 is CASSWAGLYEQYF. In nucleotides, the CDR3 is TGCGCCAGCAGCTGGGCGGGTCTCTACGAGCAGTACTTC. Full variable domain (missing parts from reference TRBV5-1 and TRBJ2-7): KAGVTQTPRYLIKTRGQQVTLSCSPISGHRSVSWYQQTPGQGLQFLFEYFSETQRNKGNFPGRFSGRQFSNSRSEMNVSTLELGDSALYLCASSWAGLYEQYFGPGTRLTVT.

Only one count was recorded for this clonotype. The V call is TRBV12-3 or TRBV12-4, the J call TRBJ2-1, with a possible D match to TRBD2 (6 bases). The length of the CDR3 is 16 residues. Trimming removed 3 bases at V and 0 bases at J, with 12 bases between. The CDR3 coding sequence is TGTGCCAGCAGTTTCGGGGGAAGTCCCTCCTACAATGAGCAGTTCTTC. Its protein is CASSFGGSPSYNEQFF.

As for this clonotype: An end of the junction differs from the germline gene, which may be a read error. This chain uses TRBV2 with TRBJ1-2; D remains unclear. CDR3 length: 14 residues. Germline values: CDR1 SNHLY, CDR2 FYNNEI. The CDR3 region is CASSVGRENYGHTF. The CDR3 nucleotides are TGTGCCAGCAGTGTTGGACGGGAGAACTATGGCCACACCTTC. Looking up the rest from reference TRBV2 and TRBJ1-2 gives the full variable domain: EPEVTQTPSHQVTQMGQEVILRCVPISNHLYFYWYRQILGQKVEFLVSFYNNEISEKSEIFDDQFSVERPDGSNFTLKIRSTKLEDSAMYFCASSVGRENYGHTFGSGTRLTVV.

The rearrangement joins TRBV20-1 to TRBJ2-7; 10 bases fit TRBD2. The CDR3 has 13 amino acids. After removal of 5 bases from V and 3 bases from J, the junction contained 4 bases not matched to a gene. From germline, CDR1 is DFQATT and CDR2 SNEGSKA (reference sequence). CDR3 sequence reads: CSAQGLANYEQYF. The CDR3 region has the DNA TGCAGTGCTCAGGGACTAGCGAACTACGAGCAGTACTTC.

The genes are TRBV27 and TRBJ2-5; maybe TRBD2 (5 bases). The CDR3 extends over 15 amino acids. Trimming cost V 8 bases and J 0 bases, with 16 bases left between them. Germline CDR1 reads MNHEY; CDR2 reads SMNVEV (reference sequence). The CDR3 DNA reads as TGTGCCAGCTGGAGGTCGGGTCGCTACCAAGAGACCCAGTACTTC. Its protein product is CASWRSGRYQETQYF.

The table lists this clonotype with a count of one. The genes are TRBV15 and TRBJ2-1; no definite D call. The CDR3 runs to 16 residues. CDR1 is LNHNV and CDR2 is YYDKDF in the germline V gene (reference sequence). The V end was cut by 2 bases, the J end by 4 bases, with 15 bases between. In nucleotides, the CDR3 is TGTGCCACCAGCAGAAGCCCGATAAGTACTTACAATGAGCAGTTCTTC. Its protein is CATSRSPISTYNEQFF. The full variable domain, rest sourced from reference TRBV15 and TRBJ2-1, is DAMVIQNPRYQVTQFGKPVTLSCSQTLNHNVMYWYQQKSSQAPKLLFHYYDKDFNNEADTPDNFQSRRPNTSFCFLDIRSPGLGDTAMYLCATSRSPISTYNEQFFGPGTRLTVL.

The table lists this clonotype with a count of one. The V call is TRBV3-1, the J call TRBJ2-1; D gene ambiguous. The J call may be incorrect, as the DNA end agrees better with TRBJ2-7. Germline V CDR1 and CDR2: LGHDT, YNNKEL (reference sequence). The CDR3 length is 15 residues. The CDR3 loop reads CASRLRAGSFNEQYF. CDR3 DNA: TGTGCCAGCAGGCTAAGGGCCGGGTCCTTCAATGAGCAGTACTTC.